The rows below give T cell receptor beta chains drawn from one sample of a study of blood T cell repertoires in COVID-19. Assay used: immunoSEQ multiplex PCR; TCRdb lists only in-frame clones, some missing. In the table there are 450,000 or so clones, 80% to 90% of which are singletons. Sequencing input: peripheral blood. All receptors derive from a man aged 18 to 29 with COVID-19, enrolled during active disease. Both conserved end residues are part of each CDR3. A D gene is named only where the DNA matches it firmly.

V	J	D	CDR3
TRBV25-1	TRBJ2-1	-	CASMEDGLNEQFF
TRBV6-6	TRBJ2-7	-	CASSYRGREQYF
TRBV5-8	TRBJ1-5	TRBD1	CASSGTGVQPQHF
TRBV2	TRBJ1-5	-	CASSGQSNQPQHF
TRBV19	TRBJ1-4	-	CASSTATGSGANEKLFF
TRBV19	TRBJ1-5	-	CARQTYYSNQPQHF
TRBV25-1	TRBJ1-1	TRBD1	CASSLRTGMNTEAFF
TRBV18	TRBJ2-2	-	CASSPTGSSGELFF
TRBV21-1	TRBJ1-1	-	CASSPSTGNEAFF
TRBV7-2	TRBJ2-7	-	CASSLYYEQYF
TRBV6-6	TRBJ1-1	TRBD1	CASSYSHRGPEAFF
TRBV19	TRBJ1-1	TRBD1	CASSVDRAPENTEAFF
TRBV7-9	TRBJ2-3	-	CASSLHGVSTDTQYF
TRBV19	TRBJ2-7	TRBD2	CATSGRRASSYEQYF
TRBV3-1/TRBV3-2	TRBJ2-1	-	CASSLLNEQFF
TRBV12-3/TRBV12-4	TRBJ2-1	-	CASSFRPSEQFF
TRBV15	TRBJ2-3	-	CATSRDPSDTQYF
TRBV6-2/TRBV6-3	TRBJ2-2	-	CASSYLSQGSGELFF
TRBV5-4	TRBJ1-6	TRBD1	CASRQGTNSPLHF
TRBV12-5	TRBJ1-1	-	CASGLEQGRIVVTEAFF
TRBV15	TRBJ2-1	-	CATSVGGANEQFF
TRBV6-5	TRBJ2-4	TRBD1	CASHSTGQNIQYF
TRBV6-1	TRBJ2-7	TRBD2	CASSDLAGAAYEQYF
TRBV5-1	TRBJ2-1	-	CASSLVSGEQFF
TRBV19	TRBJ2-1	TRBD2	CASSIVAGESNEQFF
TRBV6-2/TRBV6-3	TRBJ2-1	-	CASSQGLTTNNEQFF
TRBV28	TRBJ2-7	-	CASRLRAYEQYF
TRBV11-3	TRBJ2-1	TRBD2	CASRLAGGPVDEQFF
TRBV21-1	TRBJ2-3	-	CASSMTETDTQYF
TRBV6-2/TRBV6-3	TRBJ1-4	-	CASSRQSNEKLFF
TRBV11-2	TRBJ2-7	TRBD2	CASSPLTSGATISYEQYF
TRBV15	TRBJ1-6	-	CATSSKQDYNSPLHF
TRBV2	TRBJ2-7	-	CASRQSPFSYEQYF
TRBV4-1	TRBJ1-1	-	CASSQAQGNTEAFF
TRBV5-4	TRBJ2-7	TRBD2	CASSLMRTSGKAYEQYF
TRBV19	TRBJ2-2	TRBD2	CASSILAGGITNTGELFF
TRBV2	TRBJ2-7	-	CASSEARGDFYLSYEQYF
TRBV4-2	TRBJ2-5	TRBD2	CASSHGTSGFQETQYF
TRBV25-1	TRBJ2-1	-	CASSVGASYNEQFF
TRBV6-1	TRBJ2-2	TRBD1	CASSVTPGTGGNTGELFF